This passage covers 32 T cell receptor beta chains from one sample sequenced in a study of identical twins. TCRdb ran MiXCR on the 5' RACE reads and lists one entry per CDR3 protein. The profile shows some 590,000 distinct CDR3 sequences, more than 9% of them singletons. The same data also went into a second study, on yellow fever vaccine responses in identical twins.

Sequenced material: PBMCs. Receptor source: a woman between 18 and 30 years old in good health.

This clonotype was found many times. This chain connects TRBV6-6 to TRBJ2-3; tentative D call: TRBD1 (5 bases). V was cut by 7 bases and J by 3 bases, with 5 bases left in between. Germline V lookup: CDR1 MNHNY, CDR2 SVGAGI (reference sequence). The CDR3 has 11 amino acids. This CDR3 is CASTGTDTQYF. The CDR3 DNA is TGTGCCAGCACAGGGACAGATACGCAGTATTTT.

The chain carries TRBV6-5 and TRBJ2-3; a weak D match, TRBD1 (5 bases). The CDR3 covers 15 residues. Germline lookup yields CDR1 MNHEY and CDR2 SVGAGI. Trimming pared 4 bases from V and 3 bases from J, leaving 14 bases between. CDR3 sequence (DNA): TGTGCCAGCAGTTCTCGGACACTGGGGACAGATACGCAGTATTTT. Its translation is CASSSRTLGTDTQYF.

In this sample, this clonotype turned up many times. The chain combines TRBV28 with TRBJ1-1; TRBD1 matches 8 bases. The germline gives CDR1 MDHEN, CDR2 SYDVKM. CDR3 length: 17 residues. J was trimmed by 0 bases and V by 2 bases; bases with no gene match: 8. The CDR3 region has the DNA TGTGCCAGCAGTTTACCCCCCGGGACAGGAATGAACACTGAAGCTTTCTTT. Amino acid sequence: CASSLPPGTGMNTEAFF.

This clonotype was seen ten or more times. The rearrangement joins TRBV6-1 to TRBJ1-1, with D perhaps matching TRBD1 (5 bases). V was cut by 3 bases and J by 11 bases, with 19 bases left in between. Germline V gene sequence: CDR1 MNHNS, CDR2 SASEGT. The CDR3 loop spans 14 amino acids. In DNA, the CDR3 is TGTGCCAGCAGTGATCCAAGCCGGGACGCCGCGGCTTTCTTT. Its protein product is CASSDPSRDAAAFF.

This clonotype occurred many times. The chain combines TRBV5-1 with TRBJ2-5; TRBD1 agrees at 9 bases. The CDR3 has 16 residues. Germline assignment: CDR1 SGHRS and CDR2 YFSETQ. Unmatched junction bases numbered 5, after V lost 0 bases and J lost 2 bases. The CDR3 protein is CASSLEGQGGQETQYF. The CDR3 nucleotides read TGCGCCAGCAGCTTGGAGGGACAGGGAGGTCAAGAGACCCAGTACTTC.

This clonotype was picked up many times. This chain links TRBV28 with TRBJ2-4; 9 bases are shared with TRBD1. Germline V CDR1 and CDR2: MDHEN, SYDVKM. CDR3 length: 14 amino acids. Trimming at V came to 4 bases and at J to 5 bases, leaving 3 bases not matched to a gene. This CDR3 is CASSSTGGQNIQYF. CDR3 bases: TGTGCCAGCAGTTCAACAGGGGGCCAAAACATTCAGTACTTC.

This clonotype came up a few times. This rearrangement joins TRBV6-1 to TRBJ2-1; 13 nucleotides match TRBD2. V trimming: 6 bases; J trimming: 5 bases; junction bases outside the gene matches: 13. The germline gives CDR1 MNHNS, CDR2 SASEGT. This CDR3 spans 18 amino acids. The CDR3 coding sequence is TGTGCCAGCAGCCCGACTAGCGGGGGGACCAAAATTCACAATGAGCAGTTCTTC. Its protein is CASSPTSGGTKIHNEQFF.

The chain links TRBV7-9 to TRBJ2-3; TRBD2 aligns across 11 bases. Germline assignment: CDR1 SEHNR and CDR2 FQNEAQ (reference sequence). V lost 4 bases, J lost 4 bases, and 7 bases stayed unmatched. The CDR3 totals 16 residues. The CDR3 DNA reads TGTGCCAGCAGCTCTCCACTAGCGGGAGCCGCAGATACGCAGTATTTT. Translated, it gives CASSSPLAGAADTQYF.

The chain joins TRBV6-1 to TRBJ2-1; tentative D call: TRBD2 (6 bases). CDR3 length: 14 residues. Germline CDR1 reads MNHNS; CDR2 reads SASEGT. The V end lost 8 bases, the J end lost 1 base, and 12 bases lay between the germline ends. Here the CDR3 reads CASGRERSYNEQFF. The CDR3 coding sequence is TGTGCCAGCGGGCGGGAAAGGTCCTACAATGAGCAGTTCTTC.

V gene TRBV18 combines with J gene TRBJ2-2; D is possibly TRBD1 or TRBD2 (5 bases each). The CDR3 loop spans 16 amino acids. V lost 3 bases and J lost 7, with 18 bases in between. Per the germline V gene, CDR1 is KGHSH and CDR2 is LQKENI. For the CDR3, the DNA is TGTGCCAGCTCACCCACGGGGACGACGGGCAACGGGGAGCTGTTTTTT. This encodes CASSPTGTTGNGELFF.

The chain recombines TRBV12-3 or TRBV12-4 with TRBJ2-7, with 8 bases identical to TRBD2. V shed 10 bases and J 5 bases; nucleotides not matched to a gene: 19. There are 16 residues in the CDR3. The CDR3 sequence: CANSPRGRAGAHEQYF. The DNA of the CDR3 is TGTGCCAACAGCCCAAGGGGTCGAGCGGGAGCCCACGAGCAGTACTTC.

This clonotype was seen more than once but under ten times. The chain recombines TRBV7-9 with TRBJ2-5, with D possibly TRBD1 on 5 matching bases. Germline V lookup: CDR1 SEHNR, CDR2 FQNEAQ (reference sequence). This CDR3 region has 15 residues. Trimming stripped 0 bases from V and 1 base from J, with 9 bases between. CDR3 in amino acids: CASSLALDSQETQYF. The DNA for the CDR3 is TGTGCCAGCAGCTTAGCACTCGACAGCCAAGAGACCCAGTACTTC.

CDR3 bases: TGTGCCAGCAGTGTTCGACTAGCGGCCGACACAGATACGCAGTATTTT. Translated, it gives CASSVRLAADTDTQYF. The chain has TRBV2 and TRBJ2-3, with 9 bases lining up with TRBD2. The J segment lost 2 bases and the V segment lost 4 bases, leaving 7 bases of the junction unmatched. Germline-derived CDR1 and CDR2 are SNHLY and FYNNEI. CDR3 size: 16 residues.

This clonotype was picked up many times. The chain recombines TRBV27 with TRBJ2-7, with TRBD1 as a possible D gene (5 bases). This CDR3 is built from 14 residues. Germline CDR1 and CDR2: MNHEY and SMNVEV (reference sequence). The V gene lost 2 bases and the J gene lost 3 bases, with 11 bases spanning the gap. For the CDR3, the DNA is TGTGCCAGCAGTTTAGGCAGGGCGGTCTACGAGCAGTACTTC. It translates to CASSLGRAVYEQYF.

The chain joins TRBV23-1 to TRBJ1-4; maybe TRBD1 (6 bases). TRBV23-1 is placed among ORFs of uncertain function. The germline V and J ends were trimmed by 2 bases and 4 bases, with 11 bases remaining between them. This CDR3 contains 15 residues. The DNA of the CDR3 is TGCGCCAGCAGTCAAGGACAGCCGCTTAATGAAAAACTGTTTTTT. Translating gives CASSQGQPLNEKLFF.

This clonotype was seen a few times. The chain carries TRBV6-1 and TRBJ2-7; 11 bases are a match to TRBD2. This CDR3 region has 19 residues. Trimming at V came to 7 bases and at J to 4 bases, leaving 21 bases not matched to a gene. Per germline, CDR1 MNHNS and CDR2 SASEGT. The CDR3 DNA follows: TGTGCCAGCATCGAAGGACGGGAGACTAGCGGGACCCTCCGTTACGAGCAGTACTTC. Its protein is CASIEGRETSGTLRYEQYF.

The sample holds many counts of this clonotype. The CDR3 DNA is TGTGCCACCAGTGATTTGAATCCATCGGATACGCAGTATTTT. Translating gives CATSDLNPSDTQYF. J is TRBJ2-3 and V is TRBV24-1; D not resolved. The ends were cut back, 0 bases at V and 6 bases at J, with 9 bases in the middle. Germline V gene lookup returns CDR1 KGHDR and CDR2 SFDVKD. The CDR3 runs to 14 residues.

This chain links TRBV25-1 with TRBJ2-5, with TRBD1 as a possible D gene (6 bases). V lost 4 bases, J lost 0 bases, and 12 bases lay in between. The germline V gene has CDR1 MGHDK and CDR2 SYGVNS. CDR3 length equals 15 residues. The CDR3 here is CASSVPQGDQETQYF. CDR3 DNA sequence: TGTGCCAGCAGTGTACCACAGGGAGACCAAGAGACCCAGTACTTC.

This clonotype was recorded many times. The V and J genes are TRBV12-3 or TRBV12-4 and TRBJ2-1; 12 positions match TRBD2. The CDR3 spans 15 residues. Trimming took 3 bases from V and 8 from J; bases not matched to a gene: 5. DNA for the CDR3: TGTGCCAGCAGTTTGGCTAGCGGGGGGGTATATGAGCAGTTCTTC. Translation: CASSLASGGVYEQFF.

Ten or more counts support this clonotype. The chain is built from TRBV12-3 or TRBV12-4 and TRBJ2-3, with 8 bases fitting TRBD2. V shed 6 bases and J 3 bases; nucleotides not matched to a gene: 8. This CDR3 spans 15 amino acids. The CDR3 sequence is CASRPSGRKTDTQYF. DNA of the CDR3: TGTGCCAGCAGACCGAGCGGGAGAAAAACAGATACGCAGTATTTT.

The sample holds many counts of this clonotype. The chain is built from TRBV12-3 or TRBV12-4 and TRBJ2-5; a weak D match, TRBD2 (6 bases). V gave up 5 bases and J gave up 6 bases, with 22 bases separating them. The CDR3 spans 16 residues. The DNA for the CDR3 is TGTGCCAGCAGTCCAATGGGACTCAACGACGGGCAGACCCAGTACTTC. It is translated as CASSPMGLNDGQTQYF.

The sample holds many counts of this clonotype. The chain links TRBV24-1 to TRBJ2-1; D not resolved. In germline, CDR1 is KGHDR, CDR2 SFDVKD. This CDR3 spans 11 amino acids. V lost 10 bases to trimming and J lost 7 bases, with 10 bases between them. The CDR3 loop is CATGAWNEQFF. For the CDR3, the DNA is TGTGCCACTGGTGCATGGAATGAGCAGTTCTTC.

This chain uses TRBV12-5 with TRBJ2-3; D gene ambiguous. The germline gives CDR1 LGHNT, CDR2 FRNRAP. The CDR3 consists of 11 residues. V shed 1 base and J shed 9 bases, with 5 bases lying between them. CDR3 protein: CASGLAQTQYF. Here the CDR3 DNA reads TGTGCTAGTGGTTTGGCCCAGACGCAGTATTTT.

This clonotype turned up a few times. A junction end diverges from the germline sequence, so it may reflect a read error. The chain joins TRBV7-7 to TRBJ2-5; 11 bases map to TRBD1. This CDR3 has 15 residues. The germline V gene has CDR1 SSHAT and CDR2 FNYEAQ (reference sequence). Here the CDR3 reads CASSWGQGEEETQYF. The CDR3 DNA follows: TGTGCTAGCAGCTGGGGACAGGGGGAGGAAGAGACCCAGTACTTC.

In this sample, this clonotype turned up a few times. The chain links TRBV11-2 to TRBJ2-2; the D gene is possibly TRBD2 (6 bases). The length of the CDR3 is 17 residues. Germline assignment: CDR1 SGHAT and CDR2 FQNNGV. V gave up 1 base and J gave up 3 bases, with 15 bases separating them. Here the CDR3 DNA reads TGTGCCAGCAGCTTAGTAGCTGGACTAACGGACACCGGGGAGCTGTTTTTT. It yields the protein CASSLVAGLTDTGELFF.

This clonotype was seen repeatedly, ten times or more. The chain couples TRBV5-4 to TRBJ2-7; D perhaps matches TRBD1 (6 bases). The CDR3 is 14 residues long. The germline CDR1 and CDR2 sequences are SGHNT and YYREEE (reference sequence). With 4 bases removed from V and 4 bases from J, the gap between germline ends came to 15 bases. CDR3 sequence (DNA): TGTGCCAGCAGCCTTATGCAGGGGCCGTACGAGCAGTACTTC. It codes for CASSLMQGPYEQYF.

Only a few counts were recorded for this clonotype. This chain uses TRBV27 with TRBJ2-7; a possible D gene is TRBD1 (6 bases). Trimming cost V 7 bases and J 3 bases, with 16 bases left between them. This CDR3 spans 14 amino acids. The germline V gene has CDR1 MNHEY and CDR2 SMNVEV (reference sequence). In nucleotides, the CDR3 is TGTGCCAGCACCCCGAACAGGGTGAGCTACGAGCAGTACTTC. Amino acid sequence: CASTPNRVSYEQYF.

This chain links TRBV24-1 with TRBJ2-7, with no clear D. The germline V gene has CDR1 KGHDR and CDR2 SFDVKD. The germline V and J ends were trimmed by 4 bases and 1 base, with 7 bases remaining between them. The CDR3 consists of 13 residues. CDR3 DNA sequence: TGTGCCACCAGTGACTCCATTTCCTACGAGCAGTACTTC. This codes for CATSDSISYEQYF.

This clonotype has just a few counts. V is TRBV24-1 and J is TRBJ2-1, with TRBD1 identical over 7 bases. The germline V gene has CDR1 KGHDR and CDR2 SFDVKD. V was clipped by 0 bases and J by 6 bases; unmatched bases: 7. This CDR3 spans 16 amino acids. In DNA form, the CDR3 reads TGTGCCACCAGTGATTTGGCGCGACAGGGTCGCAATGAGCAGTTCTTC. This encodes CATSDLARQGRNEQFF.

The V and J genes are TRBV2 and TRBJ2-1; TRBD1 matches at 9 bases. The CDR3 sequence is 15 residues long. CDR1 and CDR2 (germline): SNHLY, FYNNEI. CDR3 amino acids: CAQQRGDGTGNEQFF. CDR3 nucleotides: TGTGCTCAGCAACGGGGAGACGGGACAGGGAATGAGCAGTTCTTC.

This clonotype was observed a few times. The CDR3 spells CATSRDRDRNNEQYF. Here the CDR3 DNA reads TGTGCCACCAGCAGAGATCGGGACAGGAACAACGAGCAGTACTTC. The chain joins TRBV15 to TRBJ2-7; 8 bases line up with TRBD1. CDR1 and CDR2 from the germline V gene are LNHNV and YYDKDF (reference sequence). CDR3 length: 15 amino acids. V lost 0 bases and J lost 5; bases outside the gene matches: 6.

This rearrangement joins TRBV5-1 to TRBJ2-1, with 9 nucleotides matching TRBD1. Germline CDR1 SGHRS, CDR2 YFSETQ. With V trimmed by 4 bases and J by 6 bases, 14 bases remained unmatched. The CDR3 length is 17 residues. The CDR3: CASSQPGQGVVSNEQFF. For the CDR3, the DNA is TGCGCCAGCAGCCAGCCGGGACAGGGTGTCGTTAGCAATGAGCAGTTCTTC.